Here is one TCR beta chain with its context. The data belong to a study of blood T cell repertoires in COVID-19. Study-wide context: Acute and convalescent COVID-19 specimens originated in the United States, Italy and Spain. Sample material is recorded as cDNA or gDNA derived from T cells, B-cell-depleted T cells, or PBMCs.

V dropped 0 bases and J dropped 2 bases, with 23 bases sitting between them. The CDR3 length is 19 residues. Germline CDR1 SGDLS, CDR2 YYNGEE. Per the original data handling: How many nucleated cells were present was estimated from reference gene primer amplification. The repertoire was sequenced with immunoSEQ multiplex PCR; TCRdb's copy has only in-frame clones and lacks some. V and J calls and clone size are given by that table; D and trimming were obtained from the DNA. The repertoire holds about 190,000 clones, with around 86% as singletons. Sequencing input: peripheral blood. This TCR was recovered from a man aged 35 to 55 with active or convalescent COVID-19. This chain joins TRBV9 and TRBJ2-5, with D tentatively TRBD1 (6 bases). The CDR3 spells CASSVVGLVGDTWQETQYF. CDR3 sequence (DNA): TGTGCCAGCAGCGTAGTAGGCCTTGTGGGGGACACCTGGCAAGAGACCCAGTACTTC.